This T cell receptor (beta chain) was identified in a study of molecular identifiers for immune sequencing clone quantification. Study-level background: Replicate experiments took RNA from roughly 18,000 or 92,000 naive CD8 cells, divided it five ways and sequenced four.

Regarding the study as a whole: Barcode-sharing identical TCR molecules could underestimate highly expanded clone sizes.

Bulk TCR library preparation followed previously described methods with listed TCR primers. TCRdb processed the PCR reads anew with MiXCR; each CDR3 protein has one entry. The sample lists hundreds of thousands of distinct CDR3 sequences, roughly 24% occurring once. In its sample, this clonotype was seen once. Its antigen is unknown. A much larger clone is a single base away; this may be a read error. Based on a CD8+CD4-CCR7+CD45RA+ profile, naive CD8 T cells were sorted. This clonotype was sampled from a human donor in good health. Some libraries in this study had Jurkat cell RNA spiked in. Sequenced input: naive CD8+ T cells from blood, with Jurkat cell RNA spiked in. Subset noted: FACS-sorted CD8+CD4-CCR7+CD45RA+ naive T cells.

The CDR3 bases are TGTGCCAGTCTCCACAGGGCGACCGAAGCTTTCTTT. Its translation is CASLHRATEAFF. The genes are TRBV2 and TRBJ1-1; possible D gene TRBD1, 6 bases. Germline lookup yields CDR1 SNHLY and CDR2 FYNNEI. Deletions cut 9 bases from V and 8 bases from J, with 16 bases between. This CDR3 has 12 amino acids.